Below, 11 T cell receptor beta chains from the same sample are listed, as sequenced in a study of PD-1 blockade in classical Hodgkin lymphoma (dated by TCRdb to the early 2020s). Library generation was performed with the immunoSEQ multiplex PCR assay. Held by TCRdb, this immuneACCESS table contains in-frame sequences only and omits some clones. Under half of the omission traces to an unresolved V gene where checked; the cause of the rest is unknown. Present in this sample are about 97,000 clones, 80% to 85% of which were seen just once. The ten largest clones take up 9% to 15% of the sample. The time point label on this specimen signifies: cycle 1 day 1 (C1D1), immediately before nivolumab initiation. Relapse after autologous stem cell transplantation had occurred in all trial patients, and cohorts A, B and C were distinguished by prior brentuximab vedotin exposure. This sample comprised peripheral blood mononuclear cells (PBMCs), obtained at baseline. Receptors originate from a human donor with classical Hodgkin lymphoma.

V is TRBV10-2 and J is TRBJ2-3; D uncertain. The CDR3 length is 12 residues. Germline V gives CDR1 WSHSY, CDR2 SAAADI. The V end was cut by 5 bases, the J end by 0 bases, with 3 bases between. CDR3 sequence (DNA): TGCGCCAGCAGTCGGAGCACAGATACGCAGTATTTT. Translating it yields CASSRSTDTQYF.

As DNA, the CDR3 is TGTGCCAGCAGAGAAACAGGGTCAAGACAGCCCCAGCATTTT. It specifies CASRETGSRQPQHF. V gene TRBV28 combines with J gene TRBJ1-5, with TRBD1 as a possible D gene (6 bases). V was shortened by 6 bases and J by 7 bases, with 16 bases between the two germline ends. This CDR3 has 14 residues. Germline CDR1 reads MDHEN; CDR2 reads SYDVKM.

The chain couples TRBV9 to TRBJ1-2, with D possibly TRBD1 on 6 matching bases. This CDR3 spans 12 amino acids. Trimming took off 0 bases at V and 7 bases at J, with 7 bases between the two ends. Germline V gives CDR1 SGDLS, CDR2 YYNGEE. CDR3 nucleotide sequence: TGTGCCAGCAGCGTAGTAGGGGGTGGCTACACCTTC. It yields the protein CASSVVGGGYTF.

J is TRBJ2-7 and V is TRBV5-6; D gene uncertain. V shed 4 bases and J shed 7 bases, with 15 bases lying between them. CDR1 SGHDT and CDR2 YYEEEE come from the germline V gene. The CDR3 consists of 13 residues. In DNA, the CDR3 is TGTGCCAGCAGCCTGTTCGGCTCCTTGGAGCAGTACTTC. Amino acid sequence: CASSLFGSLEQYF.

This rearrangement joins TRBV5-4 to TRBJ1-1; possible D gene TRBD1, 5 bases. V was clipped by 1 base and J by 4 bases, with 8 bases between them. Germline V gene lookup returns CDR1 SGHNT and CDR2 YYREEE (reference sequence). The CDR3 runs to 13 residues. Here the CDR3 DNA reads TGTGCCAGCAGCTTGCAGGGTCCCACTGAAGCTTTCTTT. Protein sequence: CASSLQGPTEAFF.

The gene calls are TRBV10-3 and TRBJ1-1, with D maybe TRBD1 (5 bases). Trimming pared 2 bases from V and 10 bases from J, leaving 11 bases between. The CDR3 sequence is 12 residues long. Germline V lookup: CDR1 ENHRY, CDR2 SYGVKD. CDR3 loop: CAISEAGLGAFF. CDR3 in DNA: TGTGCCATCAGTGAGGCAGGGCTAGGAGCTTTCTTT.

V and J are TRBV12-5 and TRBJ2-1; D is ambiguous. Germline V gives CDR1 LGHNT, CDR2 FRNRAP. Trimming took off 7 bases at V and 7 bases at J, with 23 bases between the two ends. The CDR3 contains 16 residues. The CDR3 sequence is CASDIMGGTVANEQFF. The CDR3 DNA sequence: TGTGCTAGTGATATAATGGGCGGTACCGTCGCGAATGAGCAGTTCTTC.

V and J are TRBV28 and TRBJ2-7; tentative D call: TRBD2 (6 bases). Germline assignment: CDR1 MDHEN and CDR2 SYDVKM. There are 15 residues in the CDR3. Trimming took off 6 bases at V and 7 bases at J, with 22 bases between the two ends. Written as DNA, the CDR3 is TGTGCCAGCAGCCAGGGACTTAACCCGGGGAAGGAGCAGTACTTC. It encodes CASSQGLNPGKEQYF.

This clone has a single count. V gene TRBV4-2 combines with J gene TRBJ1-4; D not resolved. The CDR3 spans 13 residues. V dropped 0 bases and J dropped 8 bases, with 7 bases sitting between them. Per germline, CDR1 LGHNA and CDR2 YNFKEQ. CDR3 in amino acids: CASSQEFNEKLFF. In nucleotides, the CDR3 is TGTGCCAGCAGCCAAGAATTTAACGAAAAACTGTTTTTT.

This clone was seen only a few times. The rearrangement links TRBV7-7 to TRBJ2-5; TRBD2 aligns across 12 bases. Germline V gene lookup returns CDR1 SSHAT and CDR2 FNYEAQ (reference sequence). V lost 2 bases and J lost 5; bases outside the gene matches: 3. CDR3 length equals 15 residues. This chain's CDR3 is CASSLTSGRLETQYF. In nucleotides, the CDR3 is TGTGCCAGCAGCTTAACTAGCGGGAGGTTGGAGACCCAGTACTTC. Full variable domain (missing parts from reference TRBV7-7 and TRBJ2-5): GAGVSQSPRYKVTKRGQDVTLRCDPISSHATLYWYQQALGQGPEFLTYFNYEAQPDKSGLPSDRFSAERPEGSISTLTIQRTEQRDSAMYRCASSLTSGRLETQYFGPGTRLLVL.

V is TRBV5-4 and J is TRBJ2-3; 8 bases map to TRBD1. The germline V gene encodes CDR1 SGHNT and CDR2 YYREEE (reference sequence). With V trimmed by 4 bases and J by 4 bases, 14 bases remained unmatched. The CDR3 length is 17 residues. CDR3 nucleotides: TGTGCCAGCAGCGGACCCGGACAGGGTGTTTCACCAGATACGCAGTATTTT. The encoded protein is CASSGPGQGVSPDTQYF.